A single sample is the source of the 14 T cell receptor beta chains below, sequenced in a study of blood T cells in healthy people across ages. Primed by a sample-barcoded 5' primer and a J-beta primer mix, a second PCR proceeded for roughly 6 to 12 cycles. TCRdb re-called the 5' RACE reads with MiXCR, one entry per CDR3 protein. The data hold 1.5 million to 2 million distinct CDR3 sequences, with 35% to 50% observed a single time. The sequenced sample was blood. These receptor sequences come from a human donor in good health.

This clonotype was recorded a few times. This sequence joins TRBV12-3 or TRBV12-4 and TRBJ2-5; 7 bases are a match to TRBD1. The CDR3 is made up of 11 amino acids. After removal of 7 bases from V and 11 bases from J, the junction contained 7 bases not matched to a gene. CDR3: CASTAQGEQYF. CDR3 coding DNA: TGTGCCAGCACGGCGCAGGGGGAGCAGTACTTC.

Note on this clonotype: One end of the junction fails to match germline, which may point to a read error. This rearrangement joins TRBV5-8 to TRBJ2-3, with a weak D call TRBD1 (5 bases). CDR1 is SGHTS, CDR2 YDEGEE, per germline. The CDR3 sequence is 16 residues long. The CDR3 DNA sequence: TGTGCCAGCACCCATCGACCGGCTCGGAGCACAGGTACGCAGTATTTT. Translating gives CASTHRPARSTGTQYF.

This clonotype showed up just a few times. The rearrangement links TRBV20-1 to TRBJ2-1; TRBD2 aligns across 7 bases. The CDR3 contains 14 residues. J was trimmed by 4 bases and V by 4 bases; bases with no gene match: 7. The germline V gene encodes CDR1 DFQATT and CDR2 SNEGSKA (reference sequence). This CDR3 reads CSAKIGRGYNEQFF. CDR3 DNA: TGCAGTGCTAAGATTGGGAGGGGATACAATGAGCAGTTCTTC.

This clonotype was counted between two and nine times. The rearrangement links TRBV5-8 to TRBJ1-2; D possibly corresponds to TRBD1 (5 bases). The CDR3 has 13 residues. Between the trimmed V and J ends, which lost 5 bases and 8 bases, there was a span of 16 bases. Germline CDR1 and CDR2: SGHTS and YDEGEE. CDR3 residues: CASSGTDFWGYTF. In DNA, the CDR3 is TGTGCCAGCAGTGGGACTGACTTTTGGGGCTACACCTTC.

This clonotype was recorded many times. This sequence joins TRBV7-2 and TRBJ2-7; 8 positions match TRBD1. CDR1 is SGHTA and CDR2 is FQGNSA in the germline V gene. Trimming at V came to 5 bases and at J to 3 bases, leaving 6 bases not matched to a gene. The CDR3 sequence is 14 residues long. The CDR3 here is CASSPRTGNYEQYF. Here the CDR3 DNA reads TGTGCCAGCAGCCCACGGACAGGGAACTACGAGCAGTACTTC.

The chain is built from TRBV10-2 and TRBJ1-6, with unresolved D. The V gene lost 1 base and the J gene lost 10 bases, with 8 bases spanning the gap. The CDR3 contains 13 residues. Germline V lookup: CDR1 WSHSY, CDR2 SAAADI. As DNA, the CDR3 is TGCGCCAGCAGTGAGTTTCTTAACTCACCCCTCCACTTT. Translation: CASSEFLNSPLHF.

The rearrangement links TRBV24-1 to TRBJ2-1; D is unclear. The CDR3 covers 15 residues. Trimming stripped 0 bases from V and 5 bases from J, with 10 bases between. The germline CDR1 and CDR2 sequences are KGHDR and SFDVKD. DNA of the CDR3: TGTGCCACCAGTGATTTGTGGGCAGAAAACAATGAGCAGTTCTTC. This codes for CATSDLWAENNEQFF.

This clonotype was found many times. The V call is TRBV6-5, the J call TRBJ2-7; D is unresolved. With 0 bases removed from V and 4 bases from J, the gap between germline ends came to 7 bases. Germline CDR1 and CDR2: MNHEY and SVGAGI. The CDR3 has 13 amino acids. CDR3 bases: TGTGCCAGCAGTTACTCTTTAGGGTACGAGCAGTACTTC. Translated, it gives CASSYSLGYEQYF.

This clonotype was found a few times. The chain combines TRBV7-2 with TRBJ2-5; D is unclear. The DNA end favors TRBJ2-7, so the J call may be wrong. Germline V gives CDR1 SGHTA, CDR2 FQGNSA. This CDR3 comprises 13 residues. DNA of the CDR3: TGTGCCAGCAGCTTAGGTGGTAGCTTCGAGCAGTACTTC. It specifies CASSLGGSFEQYF.

V is TRBV5-5 and J is TRBJ1-1; 7 bases map to TRBD1. J was trimmed by 6 bases and V by 4 bases; bases with no gene match: 9. This CDR3 region has 14 residues. Germline CDR1 is SGHKS and CDR2 is YYEKEE (reference sequence). The CDR3 here is CASSRTGDLAEAFF. In DNA form, the CDR3 reads TGTGCCAGCAGCCGCACAGGGGATTTGGCTGAAGCTTTCTTT.

The chain employs TRBV6-2 or TRBV6-3 and TRBJ2-1; 8 bases fit TRBD2. V trimming: 7 bases; J trimming: 9 bases; junction bases outside the gene matches: 11. The V gene's germline CDR1 is MNHEY and CDR2 SVGEGT. The CDR3 extends over 14 amino acids. The CDR3 coding sequence is TGTGCCAGCATAGGAAGCGGGGGTCCCAGTGAGCAGTTCTTC. Translation: CASIGSGGPSEQFF.

The J gene is TRBJ1-1, the V gene TRBV29-1; D might be TRBD1 (5 bases). This CDR3 is 15 amino acids long. V was cut by 5 bases and J by 2 bases, with 18 bases left in between. Germline loops: CDR1 SQVTM, CDR2 ANQGSEA. The CDR3 is CSVSTGLRLNTEAFF. CDR3 nucleotide sequence: TGCAGCGTTAGTACAGGACTCCGATTAAACACTGAAGCTTTCTTT.

V gene TRBV4-3 combines with J gene TRBJ2-1; 7 nucleotides line up with TRBD1. The CDR3 covers 15 residues. Per germline, CDR1 LGHNA and CDR2 YSLEER. Trimming removed 4 bases from V and 1 base from J; junction bases left unmatched: 4. The CDR3 DNA follows: TGCGCCAGCAGCCCGGCACAGGGGTCCTACAATGAGCAGTTCTTC. Its protein is CASSPAQGSYNEQFF.

The rearrangement joins TRBV7-2 to TRBJ1-1; perhaps TRBD1 as D (5 bases). Trimming removed 4 bases from V and 2 bases from J, with 11 bases in between. The CDR3 is 14 amino acids. Germline CDR1 is SGHTA and CDR2 is FQGNSA. The CDR3 DNA reads TGTGCCAGCAGCTCGGGACGGATAAACACTGAAGCTTTCTTT. Amino acids: CASSSGRINTEAFF.